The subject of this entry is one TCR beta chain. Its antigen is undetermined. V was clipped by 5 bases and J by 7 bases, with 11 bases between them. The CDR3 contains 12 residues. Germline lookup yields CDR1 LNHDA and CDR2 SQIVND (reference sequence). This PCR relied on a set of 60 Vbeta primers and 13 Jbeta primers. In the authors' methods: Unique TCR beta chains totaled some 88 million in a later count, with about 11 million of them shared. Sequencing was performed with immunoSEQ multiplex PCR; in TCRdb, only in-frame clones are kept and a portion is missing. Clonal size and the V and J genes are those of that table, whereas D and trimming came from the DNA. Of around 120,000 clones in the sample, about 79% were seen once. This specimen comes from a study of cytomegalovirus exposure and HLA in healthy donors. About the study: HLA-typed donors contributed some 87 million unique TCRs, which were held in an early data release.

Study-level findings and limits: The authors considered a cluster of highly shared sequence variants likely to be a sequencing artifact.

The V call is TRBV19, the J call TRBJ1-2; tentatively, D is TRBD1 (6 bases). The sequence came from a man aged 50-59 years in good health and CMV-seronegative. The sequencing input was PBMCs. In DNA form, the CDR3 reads TGTGCCAGTAGTGCAGGGGTGAGTGGCTACACCTTC. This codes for CASSAGVSGYTF.